These 18 T cell receptor beta chains were all obtained from the same sample, sequenced in a study of T cell responses to AZD1222 COVID-19 vaccine. Generated by immunoSEQ multiplex PCR, the TCRdb table keeps only in-frame clones and is missing some. The repertoire holds more than 95,000 clones, with 86% as singletons. The specimen was peripheral blood, collected 28 days after the second dose of the MenACWY control vaccine. These receptor sequences come from an adult who received the MenACWY meningococcal vaccine as a control.

The chain uses TRBV18 and TRBJ1-6; tentatively, D is TRBD1 (6 bases). Deletions cut 3 bases from V and 7 bases from J, with 10 bases between. CDR1 is KGHSH and CDR2 is LQKENI in the germline V gene. The length of the CDR3 is 14 residues. The CDR3 is CASSPTGGNSPLHF. The CDR3 bases are TGTGCCAGCTCACCGACAGGCGGCAATTCACCCCTCCACTTT.

This chain uses TRBV7-3 with TRBJ2-7; TRBD2 matches at 7 bases. Per germline, CDR1 SGHTA and CDR2 FQGTGA. The CDR3 extends over 14 amino acids. The V gene end was trimmed by 5 bases and the J gene end by 0 bases; junction bases not matched to a gene: 4. As DNA, the CDR3 is TGTGCCAGCAGCCCACAGCGGGACTCCTACGAGCAGTACTTC. Amino acids: CASSPQRDSYEQYF.

Written as DNA, the CDR3 is TGTGCCAGCAGTTTTGAGGGCGGGTTTGGCTACACCTTC. Translation: CASSFEGGFGYTF. The chain carries TRBV27 and TRBJ1-2; D remains unclear. The CDR3 consists of 13 residues. Per germline, CDR1 MNHEY and CDR2 SMNVEV (reference sequence). V was clipped by 3 bases and J by 7 bases, with 12 bases between them.

The chain joins TRBV6-2 or TRBV6-3 to TRBJ2-5; 9 bases are shared with TRBD1. This CDR3 has 17 residues. J was trimmed by 4 bases and V by 0 bases; bases with no gene match: 9. Looked up from germline, CDR1 is MNHEY and CDR2 is SVGEGT. CDR3 loop: CASSYSVGTGSTETQYF. Written as DNA, the CDR3 is TGTGCCAGCAGTTACTCGGTCGGGACAGGGTCCACAGAGACCCAGTACTTC.

The J gene is TRBJ2-7, the V gene TRBV9; the match to TRBD2 covers 9 bases. This CDR3 spans 15 amino acids. Germline V gives CDR1 SGDLS, CDR2 YYNGEE. The trim removed 4 bases at V and 3 bases at J, leaving 8 bases unmatched. The chain's CDR3 is CASSRLDSGGYEQYF. The CDR3 DNA sequence: TGTGCCAGCAGCCGCTTAGATAGCGGGGGCTACGAGCAGTACTTC.

With regard to this clone: This CDR3 is also generated by other DNA sequences in the sample. This chain links TRBV6-5 with TRBJ1-5; TRBD1 aligns across 8 bases. The CDR3 runs 14 residues. CDR1 and CDR2 (germline): MNHEY, SVGAGI. With V trimmed by 5 bases and J by 7 bases, 7 bases remained unmatched. The CDR3 DNA follows: TGTGCCAGCAGTCGCGACAGGGGCGGACAGCCCCAGCATTTT. Protein sequence: CASSRDRGGQPQHF.

V is TRBV24-1 and J is TRBJ2-2; TRBD1 aligns across 9 bases. Trimming cost V 5 bases and J 6 bases; bases outside gene matches: 6. Germline values: CDR1 KGHDR, CDR2 SFDVKD. The CDR3 contains 15 residues. CDR3 coding DNA: TGTGCCACCAGTGTGGGGACAGGGACCTCCGGGGAGCTGTTTTTT. Translation gives CATSVGTGTSGELFF.

The genes are TRBV6-1 and TRBJ1-4; unclear D gene. V shed 0 bases and J shed 2 bases, with 10 bases lying between them. This CDR3 has 16 amino acids. The germline V gene encodes CDR1 MNHNS and CDR2 SASEGT. The CDR3: CASSEARGSTNEKLFF. The CDR3 bases are TGTGCCAGCAGTGAAGCGCGGGGTTCGACTAATGAAAAACTGTTTTTT.

V and J are TRBV7-2 and TRBJ1-4, with 9 positions matching TRBD1. This CDR3 comprises 19 residues. The V and J ends lost 4 bases and 5 bases, in that order; junction bases with no gene match: 17. Germline V lookup: CDR1 SGHTA, CDR2 FQGNSA. The CDR3 coding sequence is TGTGCCAGCAGCTCGCAAAGTCTGGGGACAGGGAAGGTCAATGAAAAACTGTTTTTT. It encodes CASSSQSLGTGKVNEKLFF.

This clone appeared a few times. The chain has TRBV28 and TRBJ1-3; D may be TRBD1 (5 bases). The CDR3 is made up of 15 amino acids. Germline V CDR1 and CDR2: MDHEN, SYDVKM. V was cut by 2 bases and J by 0 bases, with 8 bases left in between. As DNA, the CDR3 is TGTGCCAGCAGTTTAAGGGGCCTCTCTGGAAACACCATATATTTT. Amino acid sequence: CASSLRGLSGNTIYF.

The CDR3 sequence: CASSQGVETGHYEQYF. CDR3 DNA sequence: TGTGCCAGCAGCCAAGGGGTCGAGACAGGCCACTACGAGCAGTACTTC. This chain connects TRBV14 to TRBJ2-7, with D maybe TRBD1 (6 bases). The germline V gene has CDR1 SGHDN and CDR2 FVKESK. The CDR3 has 16 residues. The V end lost 1 base, the J end lost 3 bases, and 16 bases lay between the germline ends.

The chain joins TRBV7-2 to TRBJ2-7; the D gene is possibly TRBD1 (5 bases). Trimming stripped 1 base from V and 0 bases from J, with 7 bases between. In germline, CDR1 is SGHTA, CDR2 FQGNSA. The CDR3 extends over 14 amino acids. CDR3 loop: CASSLVQASYEQYF. CDR3 coding DNA: TGTGCCAGCAGCTTAGTACAGGCCTCCTACGAGCAGTACTTC.

V gene TRBV19 combines with J gene TRBJ1-2, with D uncertain. The CDR3 runs to 13 residues. Germline assignment: CDR1 LNHDA and CDR2 SQIVND (reference sequence). The ends were cut back, 9 bases at V and 4 bases at J, with 15 bases in the middle. The CDR3 region is CASNRGIRYGYTF. In nucleotides, the CDR3 is TGTGCCAGCAACCGGGGAATCCGCTATGGCTACACCTTC.

The chain links TRBV21-1 to TRBJ1-3; the DNA was not used to check the table's D call, TRBD1. TRBV21-1 is reported as a pseudogene. CDR3 length: 16 residues. CDR3 in amino acids: CASSNHRVVGGNTIYF. In nucleotides, the CDR3 is TGTGCCAGCAGCAACCACAGGGTGGTCGGTGGAAACACCATATATTTT.

The chain couples TRBV21-1 to TRBJ2-2. TRBV21-1 is reported as a pseudogene. The CDR3 runs to 14 residues. In DNA form, the CDR3 reads TGTGCCAGCTTGGGCACCGGGTACACCGGGGAGCTGTTTTTT. This gives the protein CASLGTGYTGELFF.

CDR3 in DNA: TGTGCCAGCTCACCACCCTCCCCGACAGGGACTCGGGAGCTGTTTTTT. Translated, it gives CASSPPSPTGTRELFF. The chain carries TRBV18 and TRBJ2-2; maybe TRBD1 (7 bases). CDR3 length equals 16 residues. Trimming left V 0 bases short and J 9 bases short, with 17 bases between. In germline, CDR1 is KGHSH, CDR2 LQKENI. The whole variable domain, remainder taken from reference TRBV18 and TRBJ2-2, is NAGVMQNPRHLVRRRGQEARLRCSPMKGHSHVYWYRQLPEEGLKFMVYLQKENIIDESGMPKERFSAEFPKEGPSILRIQQVVRGDSAAYFCASSPPSPTGTRELFFGEGSRLTVL.

V gene TRBV4-3 combines with J gene TRBJ2-4; D perhaps matches TRBD2 (7 bases). CDR1 is LGHNA, CDR2 YSLEER, per germline. The V end was cut by 0 bases, the J end by 6 bases, with 24 bases between. The length of the CDR3 is 19 residues. The CDR3 protein is CASSQERGGTPRDGNIQYF. The CDR3 nucleotides are TGCGCCAGCAGCCAAGAGAGGGGGGGGACACCTCGGGATGGAAACATTCAGTACTTC.

This chain links TRBV2 with TRBJ2-7; tentatively, D is TRBD1 (6 bases). Germline CDR1 is SNHLY and CDR2 is FYNNEI. CDR3 size: 13 residues. V lost 7 bases and J 6 bases, leaving 16 bases between the germline ends. The CDR3 loop reads CASIITRGTEQYF. The CDR3 nucleotides read TGTGCCAGCATTATAACCAGGGGAACCGAGCAGTACTTC.